This TCR beta chain appears in the sequencing data of a study of blood T cells in healthy people across ages. General study results and limits: Compared with aged donors, long-lived donors showed fewer expanded clones, suggesting selection.

The V end was cut by 2 bases, the J end by 0 bases, with 13 bases between. Germline CDR1 SQVTM, CDR2 ANQGSEA. The CDR3 sequence is 15 residues long. This clonotype was observed a few times. Its antigen is not known. Primed by a sample-barcoded 5' primer and a J-beta primer mix, a second PCR proceeded for 7 to 11 cycles. TCRdb processed the 5' RACE reads anew with MiXCR; each CDR3 protein has one entry. The sample holds about 1.6 million distinct CDR3 sequences, 30% to 40% seen once. The chain is built from TRBV29-1 and TRBJ2-5; the D gene is possibly TRBD1 (6 bases). The TCR was taken from a woman aged 30 to 39 in good health. Material for sequencing was blood. CDR3 protein: CSVENQGPYQETQYF. The CDR3 DNA follows: TGCAGCGTTGAAAATCAGGGGCCTTACCAAGAGACCCAGTACTTC.